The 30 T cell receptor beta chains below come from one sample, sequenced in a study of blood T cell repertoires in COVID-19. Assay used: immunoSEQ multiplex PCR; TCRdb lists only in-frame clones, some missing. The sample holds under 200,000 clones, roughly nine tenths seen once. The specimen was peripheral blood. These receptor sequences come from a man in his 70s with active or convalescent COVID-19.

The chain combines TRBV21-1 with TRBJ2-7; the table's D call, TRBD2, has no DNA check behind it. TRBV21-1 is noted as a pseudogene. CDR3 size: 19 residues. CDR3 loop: CASSKAGTSGRARPYEQYF. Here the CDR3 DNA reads TGTGCCAGCAGCAAAGCGGGTACTAGCGGGAGGGCCCGCCCCTACGAGCAGTACTTC.

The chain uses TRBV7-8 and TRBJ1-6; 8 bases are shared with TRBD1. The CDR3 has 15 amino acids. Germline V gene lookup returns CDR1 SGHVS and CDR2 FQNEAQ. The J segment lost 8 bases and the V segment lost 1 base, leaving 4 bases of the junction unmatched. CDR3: CASSLGQGNYSPLHF. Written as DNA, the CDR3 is TGTGCCAGCAGCTTAGGACAGGGGAATTATTCACCCCTCCACTTT.

The CDR3 bases are TGCGCCAGCAGCTTGGTGAGACAGGGGGGTACTGAAGCTTTCTTT. This codes for CASSLVRQGGTEAFF. This chain uses TRBV5-1 with TRBJ1-1; 9 bases line up with TRBD1. With V trimmed by 0 bases and J by 5 bases, 5 bases remained unmatched. This CDR3 has 15 residues. Germline V gives CDR1 SGHRS, CDR2 YFSETQ. The full variable domain, in which reference TRBV5-1 and TRBJ1-1 provide the parts outside the CDR3, is KAGVTQTPRYLIKTRGQQVTLSCSPISGHRSVSWYQQTPGQGLQFLFEYFSETQRNKGNFPGRFSGRQFSNSRSEMNVSTLELGDSALYLCASSLVRQGGTEAFFGQGTRLTVV.

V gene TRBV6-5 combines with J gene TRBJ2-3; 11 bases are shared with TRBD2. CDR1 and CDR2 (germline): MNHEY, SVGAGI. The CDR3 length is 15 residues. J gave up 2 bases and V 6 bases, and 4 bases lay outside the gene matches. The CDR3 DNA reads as TGTGCCAGCAGGGGGACTAGCGGACCCACAGATACGCAGTATTTT. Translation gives CASRGTSGPTDTQYF.

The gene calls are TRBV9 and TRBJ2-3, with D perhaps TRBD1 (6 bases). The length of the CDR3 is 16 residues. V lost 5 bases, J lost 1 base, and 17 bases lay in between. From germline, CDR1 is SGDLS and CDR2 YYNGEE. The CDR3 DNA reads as TGTGCCAGCAGTGGGGGCTGGCTAGCCGGCACAGATACGCAGTATTTT. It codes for CASSGGWLAGTDTQYF.

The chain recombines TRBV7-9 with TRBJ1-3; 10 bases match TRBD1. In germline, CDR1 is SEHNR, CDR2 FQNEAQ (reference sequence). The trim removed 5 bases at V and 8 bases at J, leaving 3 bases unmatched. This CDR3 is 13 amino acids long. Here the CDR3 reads CASSATGGYTIYF. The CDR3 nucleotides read TGTGCCAGCAGCGCGACAGGGGGCTACACCATATATTTT.

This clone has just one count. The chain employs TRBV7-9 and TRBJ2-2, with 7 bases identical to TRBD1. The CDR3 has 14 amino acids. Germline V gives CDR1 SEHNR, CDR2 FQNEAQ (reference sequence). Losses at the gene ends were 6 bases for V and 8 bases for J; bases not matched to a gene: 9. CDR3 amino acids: CASRMTGNSGELFF. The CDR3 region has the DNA TGTGCCAGCAGGATGACAGGGAATTCTGGGGAGCTGTTTTTT.

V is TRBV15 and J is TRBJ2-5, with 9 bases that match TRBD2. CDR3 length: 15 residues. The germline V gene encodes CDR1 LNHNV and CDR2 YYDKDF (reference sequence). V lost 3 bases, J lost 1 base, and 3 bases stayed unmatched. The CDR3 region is CATSRATSGQETQYF. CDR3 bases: TGTGCCACCAGCAGGGCGACTAGCGGCCAAGAGACCCAGTACTTC.

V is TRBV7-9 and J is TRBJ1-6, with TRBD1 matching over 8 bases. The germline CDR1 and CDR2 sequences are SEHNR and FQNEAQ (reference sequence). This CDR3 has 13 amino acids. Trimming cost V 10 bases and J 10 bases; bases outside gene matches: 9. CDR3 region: CATATGGYSPLHF. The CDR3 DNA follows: TGTGCCACCGCTACAGGGGGTTACTCACCCCTCCACTTT.

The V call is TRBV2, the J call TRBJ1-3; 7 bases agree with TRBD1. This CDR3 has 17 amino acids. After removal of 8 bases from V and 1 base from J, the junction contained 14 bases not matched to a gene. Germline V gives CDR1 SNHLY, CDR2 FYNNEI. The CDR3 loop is CASPPTGLLRSGNTIYF. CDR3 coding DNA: TGTGCCAGCCCACCGACAGGGTTGCTGCGATCTGGAAACACCATATATTTT.

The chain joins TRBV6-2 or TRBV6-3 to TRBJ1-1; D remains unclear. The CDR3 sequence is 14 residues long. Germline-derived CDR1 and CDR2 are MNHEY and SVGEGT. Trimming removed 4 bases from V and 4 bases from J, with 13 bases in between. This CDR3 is CASSSGLGFTEAFF. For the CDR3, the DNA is TGTGCCAGCAGTTCCGGACTTGGTTTCACTGAAGCTTTCTTT.

The CDR3 here is CASSSGGTGTNYGYTF. Written as DNA, the CDR3 is TGTGCCAGCAGTTCGGGGGGCACAGGGACCAACTATGGCTACACCTTC. The genes are TRBV28 and TRBJ1-2; maybe TRBD1 (6 bases). The CDR3 extends over 16 amino acids. The germline CDR1 and CDR2 sequences are MDHEN and SYDVKM. Trimming removed 4 bases from V and 2 bases from J, with 17 bases in between.

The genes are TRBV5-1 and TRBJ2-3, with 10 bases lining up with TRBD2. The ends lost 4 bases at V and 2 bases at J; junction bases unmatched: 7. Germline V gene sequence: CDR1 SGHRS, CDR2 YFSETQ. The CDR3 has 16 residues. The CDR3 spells CASSPTSGDNTDTQYF. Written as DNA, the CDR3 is TGCGCCAGCAGCCCCACTAGCGGGGATAACACAGATACGCAGTATTTT.

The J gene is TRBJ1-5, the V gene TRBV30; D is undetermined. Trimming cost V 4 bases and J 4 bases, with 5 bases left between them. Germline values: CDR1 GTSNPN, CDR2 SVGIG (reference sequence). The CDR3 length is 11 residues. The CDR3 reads CAWNRNQPQHF. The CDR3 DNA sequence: TGTGCCTGGAACCGGAATCAGCCCCAGCATTTT. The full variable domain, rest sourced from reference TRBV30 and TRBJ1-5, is SQTIHQWPATLVQPVGSPLSLECTVEGTSNPNLYWYRQAAGRGLQLLFYSVGIGQISSEVPQNLSASRPQDRQFILSSKKLLLSDSGFYLCAWNRNQPQHFGDGTRLSIL.

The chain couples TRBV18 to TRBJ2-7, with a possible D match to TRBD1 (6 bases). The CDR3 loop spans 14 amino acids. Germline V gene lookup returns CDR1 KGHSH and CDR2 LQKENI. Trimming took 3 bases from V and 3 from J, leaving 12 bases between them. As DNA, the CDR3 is TGTGCCAGCTCACCCACAGGGACGGACTACGAGCAGTACTTC. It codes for CASSPTGTDYEQYF. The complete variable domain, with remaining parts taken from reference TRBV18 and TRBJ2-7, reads NAGVMQNPRHLVRRRGQEARLRCSPMKGHSHVYWYRQLPEEGLKFMVYLQKENIIDESGMPKERFSAEFPKEGPSILRIQQVVRGDSAAYFCASSPTGTDYEQYFGPGTRLTVT.

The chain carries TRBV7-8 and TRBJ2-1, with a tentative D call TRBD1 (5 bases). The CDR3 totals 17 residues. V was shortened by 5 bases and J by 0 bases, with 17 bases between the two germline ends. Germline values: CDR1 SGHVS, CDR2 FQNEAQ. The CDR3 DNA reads TGTGCCAGCAGCACAGATAGGGGTCTAAGCTCCTACAATGAGCAGTTCTTC. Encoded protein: CASSTDRGLSSYNEQFF.

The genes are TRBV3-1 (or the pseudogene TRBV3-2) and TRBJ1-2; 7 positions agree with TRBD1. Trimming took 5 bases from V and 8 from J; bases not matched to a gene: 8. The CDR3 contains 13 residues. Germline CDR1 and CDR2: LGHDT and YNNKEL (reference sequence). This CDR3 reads CASSRDRARGYTF. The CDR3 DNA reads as TGTGCCAGCAGCAGAGACAGGGCTCGGGGCTACACCTTC.

DNA for the CDR3: TGTGCCGTCCTCGGGACTAGTAAGAGCGAGCAGTACTTC. Amino acid sequence: CAVLGTSKSEQYF. The chain links TRBV10-3 to TRBJ2-7; 8 nucleotides line up with TRBD2. The CDR3 runs to 13 residues. Trimming removed 11 bases from V and 6 bases from J; junction bases left unmatched: 12. Germline CDR1 reads ENHRY; CDR2 reads SYGVKD.

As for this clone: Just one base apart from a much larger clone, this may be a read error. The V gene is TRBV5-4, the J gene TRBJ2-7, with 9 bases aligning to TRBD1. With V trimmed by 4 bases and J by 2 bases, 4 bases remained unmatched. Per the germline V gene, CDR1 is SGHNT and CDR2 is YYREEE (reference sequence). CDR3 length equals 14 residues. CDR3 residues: CASSRTGVPYEQYF. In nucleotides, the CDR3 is TGTGCCAGCAGCCGGACAGGGGTCCCCTACGAGCAGTACTTC. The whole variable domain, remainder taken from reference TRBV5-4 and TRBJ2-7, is ETGVTQSPTHLIKTRGQQVTLRCSSQSGHNTVSWYQQALGQGPQFIFQYYREEENGRGNFPPRFSGLQFPNYSSELNVNALELDDSALYLCASSRTGVPYEQYFGPGTRLTVT.

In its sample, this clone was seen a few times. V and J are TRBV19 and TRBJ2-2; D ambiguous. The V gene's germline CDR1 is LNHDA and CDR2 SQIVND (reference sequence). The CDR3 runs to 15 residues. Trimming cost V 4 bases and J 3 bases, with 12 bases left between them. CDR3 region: CASSNGAIDTGELFF. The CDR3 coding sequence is TGTGCCAGTAGTAACGGTGCCATTGACACCGGGGAGCTGTTTTTT.

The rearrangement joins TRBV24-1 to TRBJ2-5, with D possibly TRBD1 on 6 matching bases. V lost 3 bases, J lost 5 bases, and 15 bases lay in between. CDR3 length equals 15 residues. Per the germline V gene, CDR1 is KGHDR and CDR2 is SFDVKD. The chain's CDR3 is CATSDANRAEETQYF. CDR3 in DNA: TGTGCCACCAGTGATGCAAACAGGGCCGAGGAGACCCAGTACTTC.

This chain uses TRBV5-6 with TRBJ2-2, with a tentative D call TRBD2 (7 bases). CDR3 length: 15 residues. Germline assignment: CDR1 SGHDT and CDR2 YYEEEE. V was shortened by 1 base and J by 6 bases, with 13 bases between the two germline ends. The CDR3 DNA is TGTGCCAGCAGCTTGTTGGGGGGGCTGGCCGGGGAGCTGTTTTTT. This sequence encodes CASSLLGGLAGELFF.

DNA of the CDR3: TGTGCCAGCAGCTTAGCGGGGACAGGGCTTAACTATGGCTACACCTTC. Residues: CASSLAGTGLNYGYTF. The J gene is TRBJ1-2, the V gene TRBV7-2, with 9 bases lining up with TRBD1. The CDR3 is 16 residues long. Germline V lookup: CDR1 SGHTA, CDR2 FQGNSA. With V trimmed by 0 bases and J by 1 base, 3 bases remained unmatched.

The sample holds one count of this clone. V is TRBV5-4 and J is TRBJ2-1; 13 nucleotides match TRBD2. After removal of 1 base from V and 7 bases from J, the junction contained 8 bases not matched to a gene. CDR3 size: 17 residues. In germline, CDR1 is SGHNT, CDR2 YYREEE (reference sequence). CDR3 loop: CASSLPGLAGVANEQFF. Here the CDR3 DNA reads TGTGCCAGCAGCTTGCCCGGACTAGCGGGGGTAGCGAATGAGCAGTTCTTC. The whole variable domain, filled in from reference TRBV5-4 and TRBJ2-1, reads ETGVTQSPTHLIKTRGQQVTLRCSSQSGHNTVSWYQQALGQGPQFIFQYYREEENGRGNFPPRFSGLQFPNYSSELNVNALELDDSALYLCASSLPGLAGVANEQFFGPGTRLTVL.

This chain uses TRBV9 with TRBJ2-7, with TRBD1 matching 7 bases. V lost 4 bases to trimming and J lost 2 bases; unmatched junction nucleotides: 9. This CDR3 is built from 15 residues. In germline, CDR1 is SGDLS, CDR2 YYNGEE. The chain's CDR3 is CASSTQGDTAYEQYF. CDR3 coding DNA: TGTGCCAGCAGCACCCAGGGGGACACAGCCTACGAGCAGTACTTC. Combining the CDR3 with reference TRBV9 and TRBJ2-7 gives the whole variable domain DSGVTQTPKHLITATGQRVTLRCSPRSGDLSVYWYQQSLDQGLQFLIQYYNGEERAKGNILERFSAQQFPDLHSELNLSSLELGDSALYFCASSTQGDTAYEQYFGPGTRLTVT.

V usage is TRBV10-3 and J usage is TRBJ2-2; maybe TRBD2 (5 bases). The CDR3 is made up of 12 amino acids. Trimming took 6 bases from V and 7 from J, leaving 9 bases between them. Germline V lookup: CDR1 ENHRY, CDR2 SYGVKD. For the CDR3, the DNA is TGTGCCATCAGCGGGATGAGCGGGGAGCTGTTTTTT. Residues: CAISGMSGELFF.

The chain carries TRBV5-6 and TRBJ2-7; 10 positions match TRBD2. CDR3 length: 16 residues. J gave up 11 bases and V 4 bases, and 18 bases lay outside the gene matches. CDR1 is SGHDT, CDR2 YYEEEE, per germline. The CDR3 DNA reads TGTGCCAGCAGCACTACCGGGACTAGCGATCCTGAGGGCAAGTACTTC. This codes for CASSTTGTSDPEGKYF.

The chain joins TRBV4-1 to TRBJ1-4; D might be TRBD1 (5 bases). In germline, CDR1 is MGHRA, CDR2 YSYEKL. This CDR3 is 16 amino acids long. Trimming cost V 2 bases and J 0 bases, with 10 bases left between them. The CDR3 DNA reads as TGCGCCAGCAGCCAACCCCGGGGGGCAACTAATGAAAAACTGTTTTTT. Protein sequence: CASSQPRGATNEKLFF.

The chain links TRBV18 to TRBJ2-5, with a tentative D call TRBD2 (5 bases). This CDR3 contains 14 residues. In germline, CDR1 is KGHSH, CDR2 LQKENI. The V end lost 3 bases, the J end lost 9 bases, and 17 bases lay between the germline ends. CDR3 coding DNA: TGTGCCAGCTCACCCCCCTCTCAGGTCGGGGCCCAGTACTTC. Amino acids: CASSPPSQVGAQYF.

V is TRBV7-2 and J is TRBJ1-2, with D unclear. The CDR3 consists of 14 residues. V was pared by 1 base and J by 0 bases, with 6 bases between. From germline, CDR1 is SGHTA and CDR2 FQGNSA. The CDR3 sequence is CASSLGQTNYGYTF. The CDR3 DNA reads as TGTGCCAGCAGCTTAGGTCAGACTAACTATGGCTACACCTTC.